This entry lists 17 T cell receptor beta chains sequenced from one sample in a study of immune cell composition in non-small cell lung cancer. Repertoires were generated with immunoSEQ multiplex PCR, while TCRdb's copy carries only in-frame clones and drops some. Of around 3,700 clones listed, 65% to 80% are singletons. The sample consisted of lung tumor tissue. The receptor source for this set is a human donor with non-small cell lung cancer.

CDR3: CASSLPGQSEQYF. The DNA for the CDR3 is TGTGCCAGCAGCCTACCGGGACAGTCCGAGCAGTACTTC. The rearrangement joins TRBV9 to TRBJ2-7; 7 bases map to TRBD1. V trimming: 4 bases; J trimming: 6 bases; junction bases outside the gene matches: 7. Per the germline V gene, CDR1 is SGDLS and CDR2 is YYNGEE. The length of the CDR3 is 13 residues.

The chain joins TRBV2 to TRBJ2-2; D gene uncertain. The V end was cut by 4 bases, the J end by 0 bases, with 9 bases between. Per the germline V gene, CDR1 is SNHLY and CDR2 is FYNNEI. CDR3 length: 15 amino acids. The CDR3 spells CASSATQANTGELFF. CDR3 coding DNA: TGTGCCAGCAGTGCTACGCAAGCGAACACCGGGGAGCTGTTTTTT.

The chain recombines TRBV18 with TRBJ1-4; tentatively, D is TRBD1 (5 bases). Trimming shortened V by 3 bases and J by 5 bases, and 13 bases separated the two germline ends. The CDR3 has 15 amino acids. CDR1 and CDR2 from the germline V gene are KGHSH and LQKENI. The CDR3: CASSPGGRVNEKLFF. CDR3 DNA sequence: TGTGCCAGCTCACCGGGGGGACGGGTCAATGAAAAACTGTTTTTT.

This chain joins TRBV19 and TRBJ1-1, with a tentative D call TRBD1 (5 bases). CDR1 is LNHDA, CDR2 SQIVND, per germline (reference sequence). This CDR3 has 15 residues. V dropped 2 bases and J dropped 5 bases, with 15 bases sitting between them. The CDR3 DNA is TGTGCCAGTAGTATACAGGGAAGGCTGGGGACTGAAGCTTTCTTT. It specifies CASSIQGRLGTEAFF.

V and J are TRBV7-8 and TRBJ1-1; 7 bases fit TRBD1. CDR1 and CDR2 (germline): SGHVS, FQNEAQ. J gave up 2 bases and V 5 bases, and 11 bases lay outside the gene matches. This CDR3 comprises 16 residues. CDR3 region: CASSLPPRDSNTEAFF. The CDR3 region has the DNA TGTGCCAGCAGCCTGCCCCCTCGGGACAGCAACACTGAAGCTTTCTTT.

The chain combines TRBV5-1 with TRBJ1-2; D is uncertain. The CDR3 is 15 amino acids. V shed 0 bases and J shed 2 bases, with 11 bases lying between them. The germline V gene encodes CDR1 SGHRS and CDR2 YFSETQ. CDR3 loop: CASSLGGSGNYGYTF. DNA of the CDR3: TGCGCCAGCAGCTTGGGTGGCAGCGGGAACTATGGCTACACCTTC.

The chain has TRBV4-1 and TRBJ2-5; 8 nucleotides agree with TRBD1. This CDR3 is 15 amino acids long. V lost 1 base to trimming and J lost 2 bases; unmatched junction nucleotides: 3. Looked up from germline, CDR1 is MGHRA and CDR2 is YSYEKL. The CDR3 DNA reads as TGCGCCAGCAGCCAAGTCACAGGGGGTCAAGAGACCCAGTACTTC. Protein product: CASSQVTGGQETQYF.

V gene TRBV9 combines with J gene TRBJ2-3, with 12 bases that match TRBD2. The germline V gene has CDR1 SGDLS and CDR2 YYNGEE. CDR3 length: 15 residues. V dropped 3 bases and J dropped 6; count of bases not matched to a gene: 5. CDR3 in DNA: TGTGCCAGCAGCGACCGACTAGCGGGAGACGATACGCAGTATTTT. Translated: CASSDRLAGDDTQYF. Variable domain in full (rest from reference TRBV9 and TRBJ2-3): DSGVTQTPKHLITATGQRVTLRCSPRSGDLSVYWYQQSLDQGLQFLIQYYNGEERAKGNILERFSAQQFPDLHSELNLSSLELGDSALYFCASSDRLAGDDTQYFGPGTRLTVL.

This clone was picked up one time. The rearrangement uses TRBV5-4 and TRBJ2-2; tentatively, D is TRBD1 (5 bases). CDR3 length equals 13 residues. The germline V gene has CDR1 SGHNT and CDR2 YYREEE (reference sequence). V dropped 0 bases and J dropped 6 bases, with 6 bases sitting between them. For the CDR3, the DNA is TGTGCCAGCAGCTTGGGGGGCCCCGGGGAGCTGTTTTTT. Residues: CASSLGGPGELFF.

The chain carries TRBV27 and TRBJ2-7, with 7 bases lining up with TRBD2. The germline V gene has CDR1 MNHEY and CDR2 SMNVEV (reference sequence). With 4 bases clipped from V and 0 bases from J, the junction kept 6 bases outside the gene matches. The CDR3 is made up of 15 amino acids. The CDR3 nucleotides are TGTGCCAGCAGTTACTCGGGACTATCCTCCTACGAGCAGTACTTC. Translation gives CASSYSGLSSYEQYF.

This chain joins TRBV6-5 and TRBJ2-3, with 7 nucleotides matching TRBD2. Trimming cost V 2 bases and J 3 bases; bases outside gene matches: 5. The germline V gene encodes CDR1 MNHEY and CDR2 SVGAGI. The CDR3 totals 15 residues. CDR3 region: CASSYTAGLTDTQYF. CDR3 coding DNA: TGTGCCAGCAGTTACACAGCGGGACTTACAGATACGCAGTATTTT.

The CDR3 nucleotides read TGTGCCAGCAGCTTAGGTCGGGACAGAGGCTCCTACGAGCAGTACTTC. This encodes CASSLGRDRGSYEQYF. J is TRBJ2-7 and V is TRBV7-9, with 7 bases that match TRBD1. The V and J ends lost 1 base and 0 bases, in that order; junction bases with no gene match: 6. CDR3 length: 16 residues. Per germline, CDR1 SEHNR and CDR2 FQNEAQ (reference sequence).

The rearrangement links TRBV14 to TRBJ2-7, with 7 bases aligning to TRBD1. The CDR3 extends over 14 amino acids. Germline CDR1 is SGHDN and CDR2 is FVKESK. With 4 bases clipped from V and 2 bases from J, the junction kept 5 bases outside the gene matches. For the CDR3, the DNA is TGTGCCAGCAGCCGGCAGACAGGGCCCTACGAGCAGTACTTC. It encodes CASSRQTGPYEQYF.

The J gene is TRBJ1-5, the V gene TRBV27; D ambiguous. This CDR3 comprises 14 residues. Germline V lookup: CDR1 MNHEY, CDR2 SMNVEV (reference sequence). Trimming left V 3 bases short and J 2 bases short, with 8 bases between. In DNA form, the CDR3 reads TGTGCCAGCAGTTTGGGAGGTGGCAATCAGCCCCAGCATTTT. Its translation is CASSLGGGNQPQHF.

The chain couples TRBV4-3 to TRBJ1-2, with TRBD1 matching 7 bases. The CDR3 covers 17 residues. V shed 0 bases, J shed 0 bases, and the junction held 7 bases outside the gene matches. In germline, CDR1 is LGHNA, CDR2 YSLEER. This CDR3 is CASSQDVVTGANYGYTF. CDR3 DNA sequence: TGCGCCAGCAGCCAAGATGTGGTCACAGGGGCTAACTATGGCTACACCTTC.

By share, this clone counts as medium-sized. The chain combines TRBV27 with TRBJ1-2; 7 bases line up with TRBD1. Per the germline V gene, CDR1 is MNHEY and CDR2 is SMNVEV (reference sequence). The V segment lost 1 base and the J segment 4 bases; nucleotides outside the gene matches: 12. CDR3 length: 17 amino acids. The CDR3 sequence is CASSLFGDSGGGYGYTF. The CDR3 bases are TGTGCCAGCAGTTTATTCGGGGACAGTGGAGGTGGCTATGGCTACACCTTC.

The rearrangement joins TRBV28 to TRBJ1-1, with 7 bases identical to TRBD1. The J segment lost 4 bases and the V segment lost 5 bases, leaving 10 bases of the junction unmatched. The germline V gene has CDR1 MDHEN and CDR2 SYDVKM. This CDR3 has 15 residues. In DNA form, the CDR3 reads TGTGCCAGCAGTCCCGGCGACAGGGTTGGCACTGAAGCTTTCTTT. Protein: CASSPGDRVGTEAFF.